The 14 T cell receptor beta chains reported below all come from one sample, sequenced in a study of CD8+ T cells in alopecia areata. RNA extraction was followed by reverse transcription into cDNA, which acted as the sequencing template. Sequenced by immunoSEQ multiplex PCR; TCRdb stores in-frame clones only, minus some. The sample yields about 110,000 clones, 55% to 75% seen once. Sequences were obtained from CD8+ T cells sorted from blood. The receptors were gathered from a human donor in good health.

This rearrangement joins TRBV5-6 to TRBJ1-4, with 9 bases fitting TRBD1. J lost 10 bases, V lost 4 bases, and 11 bases had no gene match. The CDR3 has 15 amino acids. The germline V gene encodes CDR1 SGHDT and CDR2 YYEEEE. The CDR3 protein is CASSPAGTGIGKLFF. The DNA of the CDR3 is TGTGCCAGCAGCCCGGCCGGGACAGGGATTGGAAAACTGTTTTTT.

CDR3 DNA sequence: TGCGCCAGCAGACCGGGACTAGCGGAATCCTACGAGCAGTACTTC. This encodes CASRPGLAESYEQYF. This rearrangement joins TRBV4-3 to TRBJ2-7; 11 bases line up with TRBD2. The germline V gene encodes CDR1 LGHNA and CDR2 YSLEER. The CDR3 consists of 15 residues. V was clipped by 6 bases and J by 1 base; unmatched bases: 5.

V usage is TRBV2 and J usage is TRBJ2-1; no reliable D call. Deletions cut 7 bases from V and 0 bases from J, with 10 bases between. This CDR3 spans 14 amino acids. The germline V gene has CDR1 SNHLY and CDR2 FYNNEI. This CDR3 is CASTGELSYNEQFF. The CDR3 DNA follows: TGTGCCAGCACCGGTGAACTCTCCTACAATGAGCAGTTCTTC.

V is TRBV6-1 and J is TRBJ2-1; D is uncertain. The V gene lost 4 bases and the J gene lost 12 bases, with 10 bases spanning the gap. CDR3 length: 11 residues. Germline assignment: CDR1 MNHNS and CDR2 SASEGT. The CDR3 protein is CASSVGVLQFF. The CDR3 bases are TGTGCCAGCAGTGTTGGGGTTTTGCAGTTCTTC.

This clone appeared a few times. The genes are TRBV6-5 and TRBJ1-2; 7 bases are a match to TRBD1. V shed 8 bases and J 13 bases; nucleotides not matched to a gene: 13. This CDR3 spans 12 amino acids. Germline CDR1 reads MNHEY; CDR2 reads SVGAGI. This CDR3 reads CASRTGASSPTF. The DNA for the CDR3 is TGTGCCAGCCGAACAGGGGCCTCCTCTCCCACCTTC.

V and J are TRBV7-9 and TRBJ2-2, with D perhaps given as TRBD1 or TRBD2 (5 bases each). Between the trimmed V and J ends, which lost 5 bases and 2 bases, there was a span of 9 bases. This CDR3 comprises 14 residues. The germline CDR1 and CDR2 sequences are SEHNR and FQNEAQ (reference sequence). CDR3 region: CASSGDQNTGELFF. CDR3 nucleotide sequence: TGTGCCAGCAGCGGGGACCAAAACACCGGGGAGCTGTTTTTT.

This clone was counted between two and nine times. The rearrangement joins TRBV19 to TRBJ1-1, with D tentatively TRBD1 (5 bases). Germline CDR1 is LNHDA and CDR2 is SQIVND (reference sequence). V was cut by 4 bases and J by 4 bases, with 10 bases left in between. CDR3 length: 13 residues. The CDR3: CASSTGLGTEAFF. The CDR3 DNA reads TGTGCCAGTAGTACGGGACTCGGCACTGAAGCTTTCTTT.

V usage is TRBV9 and J usage is TRBJ2-1, with a tentative D call TRBD1 (5 bases). There are 15 residues in the CDR3. Germline V gene sequence: CDR1 SGDLS, CDR2 YYNGEE. V shed 0 bases and J shed 7 bases, with 14 bases lying between them. CDR3 sequence (DNA): TGTGCCAGCAGCGTAGCGTCAGGGCTGGGGAATGAGCAGTTCTTC. This gives the protein CASSVASGLGNEQFF.

Only a few counts were recorded for this clone. The CDR3 here is CASRQGFYGYTF. The CDR3 DNA sequence: TGTGCCAGCAGACAGGGGTTCTATGGCTACACCTTC. This chain links TRBV7-9 with TRBJ1-2; 7 bases are a match to TRBD1. Germline CDR1 reads SEHNR; CDR2 reads FQNEAQ (reference sequence). Trimming removed 6 bases from V and 4 bases from J; junction bases left unmatched: 2. CDR3 size: 12 residues.

The rearrangement joins TRBV14 to TRBJ2-7, with 7 bases lining up with TRBD2. V lost 0 bases to trimming and J lost 2 bases; unmatched junction nucleotides: 13. This CDR3 contains 18 residues. Germline V gives CDR1 SGHDN, CDR2 FVKESK. CDR3 amino acids: CASSQDSREWDGTYEQYF. DNA for the CDR3: TGTGCCAGCAGCCAAGATTCGCGGGAGTGGGACGGTACCTACGAGCAGTACTTC.

This clone turned up a few times. The gene calls are TRBV28 and TRBJ1-1, with 8 bases lining up with TRBD1. Germline assignment: CDR1 MDHEN and CDR2 SYDVKM. This CDR3 has 15 residues. V gave up 5 bases and J gave up 2 bases; unmatched junction bases: 7. As DNA, the CDR3 is TGTGCCAGCAGTCCAGTATCAGGGGGCAACACTGAAGCTTTCTTT. This translates into CASSPVSGGNTEAFF. Looking up the rest from reference TRBV28 and TRBJ1-1 gives the full variable domain: DVKVTQSSRYLVKRTGEKVFLECVQDMDHENMFWYRQDPGLGLRLIYFSYDVKMKEKGDIPEGYSVSREKKERFSLILESASTNQTSMYLCASSPVSGGNTEAFFGQGTRLTVV.

The chain carries TRBV4-2 and TRBJ2-7; D not certain. With 0 bases removed from V and 4 bases from J, the gap between germline ends came to 13 bases. CDR1 LGHNA and CDR2 YNFKEQ come from the germline V gene. The CDR3 loop spans 15 amino acids. CDR3 bases: TGTGCCAGCAGCCAAGAAGTCCTGGCACAATACGAGCAGTACTTC. This gives the protein CASSQEVLAQYEQYF.

The chain couples TRBV30 to TRBJ2-7, with 8 bases matching TRBD2. CDR1 is GTSNPN and CDR2 is SVGIG in the germline V gene (reference sequence). The trim removed 4 bases at V and 5 bases at J, leaving 10 bases unmatched. This CDR3 is 14 amino acids long. The CDR3 DNA sequence: TGTGCCTGGACCGGGGGGGGTGTGGGCCACGAGCAGTACTTC. Translation gives CAWTGGGVGHEQYF.

This clone has only a few counts. The chain carries TRBV7-2 and TRBJ1-2; tentatively, D is TRBD1 (5 bases). V lost 4 bases and J 4 bases, leaving 16 bases between the germline ends. CDR1 SGHTA and CDR2 FQGNSA come from the germline V gene. CDR3 length: 15 amino acids. The CDR3 sequence: CASSWGAPALYGYTF. In DNA form, the CDR3 reads TGTGCCAGCAGCTGGGGCGCACCAGCGCTCTATGGCTACACCTTC.